The entry below gives a single T cell receptor beta chain sequence along with its context. This sample is drawn from a study of blood T cell repertoires in COVID-19. Here immunoSEQ multiplex PCR was the method, and the copy in TCRdb shows in-frame clones only, minus some. Of a few hundred thousand clones listed, 89% were seen once; the top ten hold under 8%. Input material: peripheral blood. The origin of this receptor is a young man who had recovered from COVID-19.

CDR3 sequence: CSGFGTEETQYF. The DNA for the CDR3 is TGCAGCGGCTTCGGGACAGAAGAGACCCAGTACTTC. The rearrangement links TRBV29-1 to TRBJ2-5, with TRBD1 matching 7 bases. CDR1 is SQVTM and CDR2 is ANQGSEA in the germline V gene. V dropped 7 bases and J dropped 3; count of bases not matched to a gene: 5. The CDR3 runs to 12 residues.